The present entry profiles one T cell receptor (beta chain) with its context. Its cognate antigen is unknown. The sample is drawn from a study of Tregs in tolerant kidney transplant recipients. Background on the study: The nonmyeloablative bone marrow transplants came from related graft donors, with transient mixed chimerism. General observations from the study: The most relevant donor-specific Treg TCRbeta repertoire apparently came from expansion with activated donor B cells. Biological reproducibility was not directly addressed in this study.

TCRdb's copy holds only in-frame clones and misses some; the assay was immunoSEQ multiplex PCR. The repertoire holds 55,000 to 80,000 clones, 95% to 98% seen once, with 0.34% in the top ten. CD4+CD25+CD127- Tregs, CD4+CD25- non-Tregs, CD4 and CD8 cells were sorted. The CDR3 is made up of 14 amino acids. Looked up from germline, CDR1 is LNHDA and CDR2 is SQIVND (reference sequence). The V end lost 4 bases, the J end lost 2 bases, and 9 bases lay between the germline ends. This TCR came from a human donor who received a combined kidney and bone marrow transplant. The J gene is TRBJ1-3, the V gene TRBV19, with D possibly being TRBD1 (5 bases). The sequenced sample was Tregs from blood, obtained before the transplant. Written as DNA, the CDR3 is TGTGCCAGTAGTAAGAGACAGCCTGGAAACACCATATATTTT. As protein: CASSKRQPGNTIYF.